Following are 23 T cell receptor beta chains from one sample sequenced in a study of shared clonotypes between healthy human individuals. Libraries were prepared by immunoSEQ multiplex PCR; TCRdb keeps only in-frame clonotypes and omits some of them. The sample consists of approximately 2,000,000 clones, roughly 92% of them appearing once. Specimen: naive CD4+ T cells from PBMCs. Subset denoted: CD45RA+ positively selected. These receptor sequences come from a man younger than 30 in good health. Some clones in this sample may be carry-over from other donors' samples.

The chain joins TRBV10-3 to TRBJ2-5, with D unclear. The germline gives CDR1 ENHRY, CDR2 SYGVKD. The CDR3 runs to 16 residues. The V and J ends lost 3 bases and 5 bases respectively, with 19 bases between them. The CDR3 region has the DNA TGTGCCATCAGTGAAGTCTCTCGTGGTGTCCACGAGACCCAGTACTTC. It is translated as CAISEVSRGVHETQYF.

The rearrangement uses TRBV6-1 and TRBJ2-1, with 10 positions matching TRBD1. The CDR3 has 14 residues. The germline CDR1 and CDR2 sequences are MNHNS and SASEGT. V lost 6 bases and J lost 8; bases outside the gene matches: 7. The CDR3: CASSDRDRGYEQFF. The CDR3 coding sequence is TGTGCCAGCAGCGACCGGGACAGGGGATATGAGCAGTTCTTC.

In nucleotides, the CDR3 is TGTGCCAGCAGTTCCGCGGGATGGAACACTGAAGCTTTCTTT. Its translation is CASSSAGWNTEAFF. The V call is TRBV6-6, the J call TRBJ1-1; D unclear. The germline gives CDR1 MNHNY, CDR2 SVGAGI (reference sequence). V dropped 4 bases and J dropped 1 base, with 10 bases sitting between them. The CDR3 runs to 14 residues.

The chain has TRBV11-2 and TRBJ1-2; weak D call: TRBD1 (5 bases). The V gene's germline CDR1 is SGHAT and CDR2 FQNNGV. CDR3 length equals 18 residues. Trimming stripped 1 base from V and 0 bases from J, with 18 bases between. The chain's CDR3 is CASSLGRRAGRPNYGYTF. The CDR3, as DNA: TGTGCCAGCAGCTTAGGTCGGCGGGCGGGACGGCCTAACTATGGCTACACCTTC. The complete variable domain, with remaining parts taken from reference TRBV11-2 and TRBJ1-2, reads EAGVAQSPRYKIIEKRQSVAFWCNPISGHATLYWYQQILGQGPKLLIQFQNNGVVDDSQLPKDRFSAERLKGVDSTLKIQPAKLEDSAVYLCASSLGRRAGRPNYGYTFGSGTRLTVV.

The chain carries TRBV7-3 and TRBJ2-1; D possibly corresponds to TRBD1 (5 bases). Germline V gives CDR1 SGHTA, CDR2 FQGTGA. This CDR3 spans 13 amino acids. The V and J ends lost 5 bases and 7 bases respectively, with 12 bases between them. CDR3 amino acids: CASSRSKGNEQFF. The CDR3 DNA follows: TGTGCCAGCAGCCGATCTAAGGGGAATGAGCAGTTCTTC.

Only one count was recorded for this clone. The CDR3 sequence: CASRRLAGDVTDTQYF. The DNA of the CDR3 is TGTGCCAGCAGAAGACTAGCGGGAGATGTCACAGATACGCAGTATTTT. The chain employs TRBV14 and TRBJ2-3; 12 bases line up with TRBD2. The CDR3 extends over 16 amino acids. Trimming at V came to 6 bases and at J to 2 bases, leaving 6 bases not matched to a gene. Germline values: CDR1 SGHDN, CDR2 FVKESK.

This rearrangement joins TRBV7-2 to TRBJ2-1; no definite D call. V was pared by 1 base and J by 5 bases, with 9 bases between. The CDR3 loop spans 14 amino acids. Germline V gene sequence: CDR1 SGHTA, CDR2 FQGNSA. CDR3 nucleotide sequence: TGTGCCAGCAGCTTAGTTGGGGTCCACAATGAGCAGTTCTTC. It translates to CASSLVGVHNEQFF.

CDR3: CASGLDADTGELFF. CDR3 DNA sequence: TGTGCTAGTGGTTTGGATGCTGACACCGGGGAGCTGTTTTTT. The chain has TRBV12-5 and TRBJ2-2, with D unclear. Germline-derived CDR1 and CDR2 are LGHNT and FRNRAP. V lost 1 base to trimming and J lost 3 bases, with 6 bases between them. This CDR3 region has 14 residues.

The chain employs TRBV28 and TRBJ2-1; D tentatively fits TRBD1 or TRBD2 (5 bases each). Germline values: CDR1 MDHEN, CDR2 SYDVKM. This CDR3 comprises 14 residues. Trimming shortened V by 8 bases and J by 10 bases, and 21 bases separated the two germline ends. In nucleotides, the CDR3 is TGTGCCAGCGGCACCCGGGGCACTTCGGCGGAGCAGTTCTTC. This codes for CASGTRGTSAEQFF.

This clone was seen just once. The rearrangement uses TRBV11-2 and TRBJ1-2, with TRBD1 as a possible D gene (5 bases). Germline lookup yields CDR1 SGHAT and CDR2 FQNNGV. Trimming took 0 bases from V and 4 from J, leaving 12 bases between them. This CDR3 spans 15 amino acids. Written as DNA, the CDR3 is TGTGCCAGCAGCTTAGATCGGGGGTTCGGCTATGGCTACACCTTC. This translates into CASSLDRGFGYGYTF.

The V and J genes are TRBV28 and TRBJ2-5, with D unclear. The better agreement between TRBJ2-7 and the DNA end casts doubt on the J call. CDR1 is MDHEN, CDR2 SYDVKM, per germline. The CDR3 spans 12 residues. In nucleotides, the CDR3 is TGTGCCAGCAGTTTCTCGCCCTACGAGCAGTACTTC. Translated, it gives CASSFSPYEQYF.

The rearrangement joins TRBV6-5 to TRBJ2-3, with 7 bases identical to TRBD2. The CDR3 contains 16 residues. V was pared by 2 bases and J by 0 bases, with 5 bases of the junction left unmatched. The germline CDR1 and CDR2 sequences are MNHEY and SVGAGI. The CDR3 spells CASSYALAASTDTQYF. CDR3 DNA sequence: TGTGCCAGCAGTTACGCGCTAGCGGCTAGCACAGATACGCAGTATTTT.

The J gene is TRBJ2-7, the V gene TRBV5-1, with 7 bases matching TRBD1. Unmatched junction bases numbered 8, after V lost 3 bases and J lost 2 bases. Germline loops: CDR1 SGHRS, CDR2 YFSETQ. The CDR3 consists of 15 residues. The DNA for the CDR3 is TGCGCCAGCAGCTCGGGTGGGACAGAAACCTACGAGCAGTACTTC. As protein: CASSSGGTETYEQYF.

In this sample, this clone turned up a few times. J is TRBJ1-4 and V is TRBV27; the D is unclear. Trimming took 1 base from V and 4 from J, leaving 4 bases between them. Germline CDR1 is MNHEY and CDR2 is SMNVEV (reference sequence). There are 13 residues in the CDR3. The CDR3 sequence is CASSLWGNEKLFF. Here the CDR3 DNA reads TGTGCCAGCAGTTTATGGGGTAATGAAAAACTGTTTTTT.

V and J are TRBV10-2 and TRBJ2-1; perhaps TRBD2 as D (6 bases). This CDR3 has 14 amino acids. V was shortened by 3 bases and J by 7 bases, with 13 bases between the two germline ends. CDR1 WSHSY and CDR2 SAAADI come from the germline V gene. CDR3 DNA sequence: TGCGCCAGCAGTGATGGAGGGAGAAGGAATGAGCAGTTCTTC. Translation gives CASSDGGRRNEQFF.

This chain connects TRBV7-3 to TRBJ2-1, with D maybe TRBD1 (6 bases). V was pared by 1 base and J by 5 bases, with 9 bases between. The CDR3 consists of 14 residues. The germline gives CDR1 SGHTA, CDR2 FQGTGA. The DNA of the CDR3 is TGTGCCAGCAGCTTAAGTCGGACAGACAATGAGCAGTTCTTC. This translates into CASSLSRTDNEQFF. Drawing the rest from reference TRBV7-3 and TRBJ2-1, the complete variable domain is GAGVSQTPSNKVTEKGKYVELRCDPISGHTALYWYRQSLGQGPEFLIYFQGTGAADDSGLPNDRFFAVRPEGSVSTLKIQRTERGDSAVYLCASSLSRTDNEQFFGPGTRLTVL.

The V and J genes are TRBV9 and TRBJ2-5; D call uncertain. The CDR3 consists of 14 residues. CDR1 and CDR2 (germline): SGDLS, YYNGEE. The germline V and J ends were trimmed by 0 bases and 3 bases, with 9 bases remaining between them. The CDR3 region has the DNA TGTGCCAGCAGCGTAGCGTACAGTAAAGAGACCCAGTACTTC. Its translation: CASSVAYSKETQYF.

CDR3 residues: CASSHTGNQPQHF. CDR3 nucleotides: TGCGCCAGCAGCCATACAGGGAATCAGCCCCAGCATTTT. This rearrangement joins TRBV4-1 to TRBJ1-5; D is perhaps TRBD1 (6 bases). The germline V and J ends were trimmed by 3 bases and 4 bases, with 7 bases remaining between them. This CDR3 is built from 13 residues. The germline V gene encodes CDR1 MGHRA and CDR2 YSYEKL.

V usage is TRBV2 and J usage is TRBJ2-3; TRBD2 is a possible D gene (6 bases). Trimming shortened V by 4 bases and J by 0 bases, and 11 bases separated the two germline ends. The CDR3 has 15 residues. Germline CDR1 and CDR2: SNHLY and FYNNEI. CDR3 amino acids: CASSGWRGSTDTQYF. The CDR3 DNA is TGTGCCAGCAGTGGATGGAGGGGTAGCACAGATACGCAGTATTTT.

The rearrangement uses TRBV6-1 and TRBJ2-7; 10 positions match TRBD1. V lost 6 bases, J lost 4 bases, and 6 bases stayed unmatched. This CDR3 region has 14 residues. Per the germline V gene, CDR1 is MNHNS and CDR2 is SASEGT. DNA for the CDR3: TGTGCCAGCAGGTCGGGACAGGGGACATACGAGCAGTACTTC. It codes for CASRSGQGTYEQYF.

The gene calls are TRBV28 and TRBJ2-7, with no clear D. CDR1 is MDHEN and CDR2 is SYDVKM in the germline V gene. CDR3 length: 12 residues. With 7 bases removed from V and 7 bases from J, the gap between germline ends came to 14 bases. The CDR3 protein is CASIGSESEQYF. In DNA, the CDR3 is TGTGCCAGCATCGGCTCCGAATCTGAGCAGTACTTC.

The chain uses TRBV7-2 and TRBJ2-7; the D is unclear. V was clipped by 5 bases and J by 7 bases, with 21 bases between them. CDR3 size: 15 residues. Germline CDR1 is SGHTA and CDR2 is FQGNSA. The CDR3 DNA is TGTGCCAGCAGCCCCCGGCACTCGCCGGCGAGTGAGCAGTACTTC. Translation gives CASSPRHSPASEQYF.

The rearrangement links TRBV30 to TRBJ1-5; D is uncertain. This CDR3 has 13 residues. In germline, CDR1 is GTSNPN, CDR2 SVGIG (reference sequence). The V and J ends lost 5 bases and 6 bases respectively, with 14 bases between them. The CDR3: CAWANLEGQPQHF. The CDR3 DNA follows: TGTGCCTGGGCGAACCTAGAAGGTCAGCCCCAGCATTTT.